This passage covers 21 T cell receptor beta chains from one sample sequenced in a study of blood T cell repertoires in COVID-19. TCRdb's table, derived via immunoSEQ multiplex PCR, lists solely in-frame clones and lacks some. The data hold about 180,000 clones, with 70% to 90% observed a single time. The material sequenced was peripheral blood. Source of these receptors: a woman in her twenties or thirties with acute or convalescent COVID-19.

This chain links TRBV3-1 (or the pseudogene TRBV3-2) with TRBJ2-2, with no clear D. Trimming pared 7 bases from V and 7 bases from J, leaving 7 bases between. This CDR3 is built from 11 residues. Germline CDR1 is LGHDT and CDR2 is YNNKEL (reference sequence). The chain's CDR3 is CASTSGGELFF. The CDR3, as DNA: TGTGCCAGCACTTCGGGCGGGGAGCTGTTTTTT.

The rearrangement joins TRBV11-2 to TRBJ2-3; D may be TRBD1 (5 bases). The V and J ends lost 5 bases and 2 bases respectively, with 17 bases between them. Germline CDR1 SGHAT, CDR2 FQNNGV. The CDR3 contains 16 residues. The CDR3 bases are TGTGCCAGCAGCCCACCTTACAGGCTGCTCACAGATACGCAGTATTTT. The encoded protein is CASSPPYRLLTDTQYF.

The chain links TRBV2 to TRBJ2-1; D might be TRBD2 (5 bases). The V end was cut by 6 bases, the J end by 0 bases, with 12 bases between. Per germline, CDR1 SNHLY and CDR2 FYNNEI. The CDR3 spans 15 residues. The CDR3 loop is CASSPERSSYNEQFF. The DNA of the CDR3 is TGTGCCAGCAGCCCCGAGCGGAGCTCCTACAATGAGCAGTTCTTC.

The chain couples TRBV21-1 to TRBJ2-1; the table's TRBD2 call for D was not verified on the DNA. TRBV21-1 is labeled a pseudogene. This CDR3 region has 18 residues. Here the CDR3 reads CASSKVVPTSGRANEQFF. Written as DNA, the CDR3 is TGTGCCAGCAGCAAAGTTGTTCCCACTAGCGGGAGAGCCAATGAGCAGTTCTTC.

The chain links TRBV5-1 to TRBJ2-6; 7 nucleotides align to TRBD1. J lost 0 bases, V lost 3 bases, and 15 bases had no gene match. This CDR3 has 20 residues. Germline-derived CDR1 and CDR2 are SGHRS and YFSETQ. The CDR3 DNA reads as TGCGCCAGCAGCTACTCCACCGGGACAGAGTTATTCTCTGGGGCCAACGTCCTGACTTTC. Protein product: CASSYSTGTELFSGANVLTF.

The chain carries TRBV11-3 and TRBJ2-5; D is unresolved. Trimming cost V 1 base and J 5 bases, with 5 bases left between them. The CDR3 totals 12 residues. CDR1 and CDR2 from the germline V gene are SGHNT and YENEEA. The CDR3 sequence: CASSLVRETQYF. CDR3 nucleotide sequence: TGTGCCAGCAGCTTAGTGAGGGAGACCCAGTACTTC. The entire variable domain, with the rest obtained from reference TRBV11-3 and TRBJ2-5, is as follows: EAGVVQSPRYKIIEKKQPVAFWCNPISGHNTLYWYLQNLGQGPELLIRYENEEAVDDSQLPKDRFSAERLKGVDSTLKIQPAELGDSAVYLCASSLVRETQYFGPGTRLLVL.

The chain joins TRBV4-1 to TRBJ1-2; 7 bases align to TRBD1. The CDR3 is 14 residues long. V dropped 5 bases and J dropped 8; count of bases not matched to a gene: 11. Germline V gives CDR1 MGHRA, CDR2 YSYEKL. The CDR3 DNA follows: TGCGCCAGCAGCGTCCTCACAGGGGCCGGGGGCTACACCTTC. The encoded protein is CASSVLTGAGGYTF.

This chain connects TRBV5-6 to TRBJ2-2; D not certain. V was shortened by 0 bases and J by 0 bases, with 6 bases between the two germline ends. CDR3 length equals 15 residues. Germline V gene sequence: CDR1 SGHDT, CDR2 YYEEEE. Here the CDR3 DNA reads TGTGCCAGCAGCTTGGGGCCAACGAACACCGGGGAGCTGTTTTTT. The encoded protein is CASSLGPTNTGELFF.

This CDR3 reads CASSLGYGNTIYF. DNA for the CDR3: TGCGCCAGCAGCTTGGGTTATGGAAACACCATATATTTT. The chain recombines TRBV5-1 with TRBJ1-3; D remains ambiguous. The germline V and J ends were trimmed by 0 bases and 3 bases, with 4 bases remaining between them. The CDR3 length is 13 residues. CDR1 and CDR2 (germline): SGHRS, YFSETQ.

The chain links TRBV29-1 to TRBJ2-3, with TRBD1 matching 7 bases. The CDR3 extends over 13 amino acids. The germline CDR1 and CDR2 sequences are SQVTM and ANQGSEA. V shed 7 bases, J shed 2 bases, and the junction held 6 bases outside the gene matches. CDR3 DNA sequence: TGCAGCGGACAGGGCCCCTACACAGATACGCAGTATTTT. The encoded protein is CSGQGPYTDTQYF.

This chain uses TRBV19 with TRBJ1-1, with D perhaps matching TRBD1 (6 bases). Germline CDR1 LNHDA, CDR2 SQIVND (reference sequence). Trimming left V 5 bases short and J 5 bases short, with 12 bases between. The CDR3 loop spans 13 amino acids. The CDR3 region is CASSYGRGTEAFF. In nucleotides, the CDR3 is TGTGCCAGTAGTTATGGTAGGGGGACTGAAGCTTTCTTT.

The chain recombines TRBV3-1 (or the pseudogene TRBV3-2) with TRBJ1-3, with D unclear. V lost 4 bases and J 0 bases, leaving 13 bases between the germline ends. The CDR3 has 16 amino acids. From germline, CDR1 is LGHDT and CDR2 YNNKEL (reference sequence). In nucleotides, the CDR3 is TGTGCCAGCAGCCCCCGGGTCTTCCTCTCTGGAAACACCATATATTTT. Its protein product is CASSPRVFLSGNTIYF.

This rearrangement joins TRBV2 to TRBJ1-3; the D gene is possibly TRBD1 (6 bases). CDR3 size: 14 residues. Germline V gives CDR1 SNHLY, CDR2 FYNNEI. DNA for the CDR3: TGTGCTCAAGGGGGTAGGGGCTCTGGAAACACCATATATTTT. Its translation: CAQGGRGSGNTIYF.

V gene TRBV6-5 combines with J gene TRBJ2-2; perhaps TRBD1 as D (5 bases). V dropped 8 bases and J dropped 1 base, with 8 bases sitting between them. Germline V gene lookup returns CDR1 MNHEY and CDR2 SVGAGI. The CDR3 has 13 residues. CDR3 loop: CASCRGNTGELFF. CDR3 in DNA: TGTGCCAGCTGTAGGGGGAACACCGGGGAGCTGTTTTTT.

The gene calls are TRBV4-1 and TRBJ2-1; TRBD2 matches 7 bases. V gave up 1 base and J gave up 6 bases; unmatched junction bases: 6. The CDR3 has 15 amino acids. Germline V lookup: CDR1 MGHRA, CDR2 YSYEKL. The CDR3 DNA follows: TGCGCCAGCAGCCAAGTAGGTGGACTAGTCAATGAGCAGTTCTTC. Protein product: CASSQVGGLVNEQFF.

The chain carries TRBV2 and TRBJ1-2; the D gene is possibly TRBD1 (5 bases). Germline CDR1 reads SNHLY; CDR2 reads FYNNEI. CDR3 length equals 14 residues. The V and J ends lost 10 bases and 8 bases respectively, with 23 bases between them. Here the CDR3 DNA reads TGTGCCACCACCCTTACGCCAGGGATTGGGGGCTACACCTTC. Translating it yields CATTLTPGIGGYTF.

The rearrangement joins TRBV7-5 to TRBJ2-7; the table's D call, TRBD2, has no DNA check behind it. TRBV7-5 is noted as a pseudogene. CDR3 length: 17 amino acids. CDR3 bases: TGTGCCAGAAGCTTAGAGGGTAAGCGGGAGGTTTCCTACGAGCAGTACTTC. It translates to CARSLEGKREVSYEQYF.

V is TRBV6-2 or TRBV6-3 and J is TRBJ2-5, with TRBD2 matching 9 bases. This CDR3 has 17 residues. Per germline, CDR1 MNHEY and CDR2 SVGEGT. After removal of 2 bases from V and 3 bases from J, the junction contained 10 bases not matched to a gene. The CDR3, as DNA: TGTGCCAGCAGTTACGGGAGTACTAGCGGGTTTAAAGAGACCCAGTACTTC. Its protein is CASSYGSTSGFKETQYF.

The chain recombines TRBV30 with TRBJ1-4; the match to TRBD1 covers 7 bases. Germline V gene lookup returns CDR1 GTSNPN and CDR2 SVGIG (reference sequence). V lost 2 bases and J lost 8; bases outside the gene matches: 11. There are 15 residues in the CDR3. CDR3 sequence: CAWSRTGVAGEKLFF. The CDR3 DNA reads as TGTGCCTGGAGTCGCACAGGGGTCGCTGGGGAAAAACTGTTTTTT.

The chain employs TRBV9 and TRBJ1-2, with D possibly being TRBD1 (5 bases). Per the germline V gene, CDR1 is SGDLS and CDR2 is YYNGEE. Trimming took 3 bases from V and 0 from J, leaving 6 bases between them. The CDR3 totals 13 residues. CDR3 amino acids: CASSAGANYGYTF. Here the CDR3 DNA reads TGTGCCAGCAGCGCGGGGGCTAACTATGGCTACACCTTC.

The rearrangement uses TRBV5-1 and TRBJ2-3, with D possibly being TRBD2 (6 bases). The germline CDR1 and CDR2 sequences are SGHRS and YFSETQ. This CDR3 region has 15 residues. V was cut by 0 bases and J by 4 bases, with 12 bases left in between. The CDR3 coding sequence is TGCGCCAGCAGCTTGGCCGGGGGAGCCTCAGATACGCAGTATTTT. This sequence encodes CASSLAGGASDTQYF.